Sequencing of this T cell receptor beta chain was carried out in a study of blood T cell repertoires in COVID-19. Whole-study context: Acute-phase and convalescent COVID-19 samples originated in the United States, Italy and Spain. In each case, the material was cDNA or gDNA derived from T cells, B-cell-depleted T cells, or PBMCs.

Original methodology: Amplification of reference gene primers was used by the study to estimate nucleated cell counts. TCRdb's copy holds only in-frame clones and misses some; the assay was immunoSEQ multiplex PCR. From that table come the V and J calls and clone size; the DNA was used to work out D and trimming. The sample includes about 35,000 clones, around 87% of them seen just once. This CDR3 is built from 14 residues. CDR1 is MDHEN and CDR2 is SYDVKM in the germline V gene. V shed 6 bases, J shed 9 bases, and the junction held 13 bases outside the gene matches. The gene calls are TRBV28 and TRBJ1-1; the match to TRBD1 covers 7 bases. This receptor was taken from a human donor in a cohort sampled during active COVID-19. Specimen: peripheral blood. In DNA, the CDR3 is TGTGCCAGCAGCCTCCCCACAGACAGGGAACAAGCTTTCTTT. This sequence encodes CASSLPTDREQAFF.